This T cell receptor beta chain was documented in a study of shared clonotypes between healthy human individuals. Trimming cost V 4 bases and J 4 bases, with 16 bases left between them. Looked up from germline, CDR1 is MDHEN and CDR2 is SYDVKM. The CDR3 loop spans 15 amino acids. Sequencing used immunoSEQ multiplex PCR; TCRdb keeps in-frame clones, though not all of them. The sample contains approximately 2,300,000 clones, roughly 92% of which appear only once. Notes on this clone: As yet, its antigen is unknown.

General study results and limits: It was the non-shared clonotypes that had lower generation probabilities than clonotypes shared by all four donors. Clonotype sharing among the donors was expected to vary with sequencing depth. For naive CD4 cells, 4% to 5% of clonotypes were shared across a few donors.

This clonotype originated in a man between 18 and 29 years old in good health. Some clones in this sample may be carry-over from other donors' samples. This chain joins TRBV28 and TRBJ2-5, with unresolved D. Sequenced material: naive CD4+ T cells from PBMCs. This sample's subset: CD45RA+ positively selected. The CDR3 sequence is CASSYPDKSRETQYF. The CDR3 DNA follows: TGTGCCAGCAGTTATCCTGACAAAAGTAGAGAGACCCAGTACTTC.